This TCR beta chain stems from a study of T-cell memory formation after mild COVID-19. Germline V lookup: CDR1 SEHNR, CDR2 FQNEAQ (reference sequence). Trimming shortened V by 5 bases and J by 0 bases, and 11 bases separated the two germline ends. This CDR3 has 14 residues. This clonotype was seen a few times. What it binds is unknown. Study-wide results and caveats: Later expanders leaned CD4+, whereas day 15 to 85 contracting clones were balanced CD4/CD8. Pre-infection memory carried some responding clones, suggesting that cross-reactive memory joined. The main location of contracting CD4+ clones was CM and EM, and that of contracting CD8+ clones was EMRA.

Constant-segment primers and 5'RACE yielded cDNA libraries for TCR alpha and TCR beta, each carrying sample barcodes and UMIs. MiXCR, applied by TCRdb to the 5' RACE reads, yields one record per CDR3 protein. The sample lists tens of thousands of distinct CDR3 sequences, roughly a sixth occurring once. The sample taken for sequencing was PBMCs or a T cell subset sorted from them (not recorded which). The clonotype comes from an adult woman who had mild COVID-19 (a few samples of this study predate the infection). Cell type and time point are not known. This chain connects TRBV7-9 to TRBJ2-7, with D possibly matching TRBD2 (6 bases). Written as DNA, the CDR3 is TGTGCCAGCAGCCAGACCGGGAGCTCCTACGAGCAGTACTTC. Its protein is CASSQTGSSYEQYF.